The 13 T cell receptor beta chains below all came from one sample that was sequenced in a study of blood T cell repertoires in COVID-19. This table comes from immunoSEQ multiplex PCR, and its TCRdb copy is limited to in-frame clones, with some not included. The data show about 98,000 clones, approximately 90% seen once. Sequencing was done on a sample of peripheral blood. Receptors originate from a man aged 70 or older with acute or convalescent COVID-19.

Here the CDR3 reads CASSPRGGNADTQYF. The CDR3 coding sequence is TGTGCCAGCAGCCCACGCGGCGGGAATGCGGATACGCAGTATTTT. The chain is built from TRBV7-3 and TRBJ2-3; TRBD2 is a possible D gene (6 bases). CDR1 is SGHTA and CDR2 is FQGTGA in the germline V gene. The V end was cut by 5 bases, the J end by 6 bases, with 18 bases between. CDR3 length: 15 amino acids.

The chain combines TRBV18 with TRBJ1-4, with a tentative D call TRBD1 (5 bases). Trimming removed 3 bases from V and 8 bases from J, with 7 bases in between. CDR1 and CDR2 from the germline V gene are KGHSH and LQKENI. The CDR3 consists of 12 residues. CDR3 region: CASSPGGEKLFF. DNA for the CDR3: TGTGCCAGCTCACCCGGGGGAGAAAAACTGTTTTTT.

The rearrangement joins TRBV19 to TRBJ1-5, with a tentative D call TRBD1 (6 bases). The CDR3 spans 14 residues. CDR1 and CDR2 from the germline V gene are LNHDA and SQIVND (reference sequence). V was clipped by 3 bases and J by 5 bases, with 11 bases between them. The CDR3 DNA reads as TGTGCCAGTAGTATCCGGGACACCTATCAGCCCCAGCATTTT. Translated: CASSIRDTYQPQHF.

The chain links TRBV2 to TRBJ1-6; D gene ambiguous. CDR1 and CDR2 from the germline V gene are SNHLY and FYNNEI. This CDR3 has 15 amino acids. V shed 1 base and J shed 4 bases, with 8 bases lying between them. CDR3 in amino acids: CASSEGRGYNSPLHF. DNA of the CDR3: TGTGCCAGCAGTGAAGGTCGGGGTTATAATTCACCCCTCCACTTT.

V usage is TRBV6-5 and J usage is TRBJ1-2, with TRBD1 as a possible D gene (6 bases). Germline V gene lookup returns CDR1 MNHEY and CDR2 SVGAGI. This CDR3 is 14 amino acids long. The V gene lost 2 bases and the J gene lost 3 bases, with 10 bases spanning the gap. CDR3 sequence (DNA): TGTGCCAGCAGTTACCAGGGGCCGGACTATGGCTACACCTTC. It encodes CASSYQGPDYGYTF.

The gene calls are TRBV12-5 and TRBJ2-2, with D perhaps TRBD2 (5 bases). Trimming cost V 0 bases and J 1 base, with 9 bases left between them. CDR1 is LGHNT and CDR2 is FRNRAP in the germline V gene. CDR3 length: 16 amino acids. CDR3 loop: CASGLVFRGNTGELFF. CDR3 in DNA: TGTGCTAGTGGTTTGGTGTTTCGGGGGAACACCGGGGAGCTGTTTTTT.

This clone was seen only once. The rearrangement uses TRBV13 and TRBJ1-2; the D gene is possibly TRBD1 (6 bases). Between the trimmed V and J ends, which lost 1 base and 8 bases, there was a span of 11 bases. Germline V gene sequence: CDR1 PRHDT, CDR2 FYEKMQ (reference sequence). The CDR3 runs to 13 residues. In DNA, the CDR3 is TGTGCCAGCAGCTTAGACAGGGTCGACGGCTACACCTTC. Its translation: CASSLDRVDGYTF.

The V gene is TRBV6-5, the J gene TRBJ2-7; 9 positions match TRBD1. The CDR3 sequence is 14 residues long. Germline V lookup: CDR1 MNHEY, CDR2 SVGAGI. V trimming: 5 bases; J trimming: 4 bases; junction bases outside the gene matches: 6. CDR3 sequence reads: CASSTGTGWYEQYV. The CDR3 nucleotides read TGTGCCAGCAGTACCGGGACAGGGTGGTACGAGCAGTACGTC.

This clone has just one count. The J gene is TRBJ2-7, the V gene TRBV14; no firm D call. V shed 1 base and J shed 7 bases, with 17 bases lying between them. In germline, CDR1 is SGHDN, CDR2 FVKESK. This CDR3 has 15 residues. The CDR3, as DNA: TGTGCCAGCAGCCAAGGATTGGGCATTATCATTGAGCAGTACTTC. Translating gives CASSQGLGIIIEQYF.

The V and J genes are TRBV2 and TRBJ1-4; D unclear. From germline, CDR1 is SNHLY and CDR2 FYNNEI. This CDR3 is built from 15 residues. The V end was cut by 4 bases, the J end by 3 bases, with 12 bases between. CDR3: CASSGQLVPNEKLFF. CDR3 DNA sequence: TGTGCCAGCAGTGGGCAGTTGGTACCTAATGAAAAACTGTTTTTT.

The rearrangement joins TRBV12-3 or TRBV12-4 to TRBJ2-5; a weak D match, TRBD2 (6 bases). The CDR3 has 13 residues. This CDR3 reads CASELGGGETQYF. DNA of the CDR3: TGTGCGTCAGAACTCGGGGGAGGCGAGACCCAGTACTTC.

The chain has TRBV29-1 and TRBJ2-3, with 8 bases fitting TRBD2. The V and J ends lost 4 bases and 2 bases, in that order; junction bases with no gene match: 2. Per germline, CDR1 SQVTM and CDR2 ANQGSEA. The CDR3 is 13 residues long. For the CDR3, the DNA is TGCAGCGTTGGAGCGGGGGTCACAGATACGCAGTATTTT. Amino acid sequence: CSVGAGVTDTQYF.

This CDR3 is CASSLRGGKDTQYF. The CDR3 nucleotides read TGCGCCAGCAGCTTGCGCGGGGGGAAAGATACGCAGTATTTT. This chain uses TRBV5-1 with TRBJ2-3; 8 bases fit TRBD2. The CDR3 is 14 amino acids. Unmatched junction bases numbered 3, after V lost 1 base and J lost 5 bases. CDR1 SGHRS and CDR2 YFSETQ come from the germline V gene. The variable domain in full, with the rest retrieved from reference TRBV5-1 and TRBJ2-3, is KAGVTQTPRYLIKTRGQQVTLSCSPISGHRSVSWYQQTPGQGLQFLFEYFSETQRNKGNFPGRFSGRQFSNSRSEMNVSTLELGDSALYLCASSLRGGKDTQYFGPGTRLTVL.